These T cell receptor beta chains were read from a single sample in a study of cytomegalovirus exposure and HLA in healthy donors. Libraries were prepared by immunoSEQ multiplex PCR; TCRdb keeps only in-frame clonotypes and omits some of them. The sample shows fewer than 120,000 clones, approximately 78% of them seen only once. Input material: PBMCs. The receptors were sampled from a woman aged 30 to 39 in good health and CMV-seronegative. The CDR3 runs from the conserved cysteine through the conserved F or W. Each record gives: V gene, D gene, J gene, clone size, CDR3 DNA, CDR3 protein. The D gene is left open where the match is weak. A clone size is listed for some rows: how often the clone was seen (once, few, many), or a class if it is expanded.

>TRBV25-1|TRBD1|TRBJ1-1|NA
TGTGCCAGCAGTGAATGGACAGGGGGCACTGAAGCTTTCTTT
CASSEWTGGTEAFF
>TRBV10-3|NA|TRBJ2-3|NA
TGTGCCGTAAGTTCAGTCACAGATACGCAGTATTTT
CAVSSVTDTQYF
>TRBV30|TRBD1|TRBJ2-1|few
TGTGCCTGGAGTGTATGGGACAGCAACAATGAGCAGTTCTTC
CAWSVWDSNNEQFF
>TRBV7-3|TRBD1|TRBJ1-1|NA
TGTGCCAGCAGCTTAAACAGGGGGCAAGCTGAAGCTTTCTTT
CASSLNRGQAEAFF
>TRBV7-2|TRBD1|TRBJ2-2|NA
TGTGCCAGCAGCCAGACAGGGGCCGGGGAGCTGTTTTTT
CASSQTGAGELFF
>TRBV7-2|NA|TRBJ1-5|NA
TGTGCCAGCAGCTTAACTCGACAGAGCAATCAGCCCCAGCATTTT
CASSLTRQSNQPQHF
>TRBV7-9|NA|TRBJ2-7|NA
TGTGCCAGCAGCTTAGATGGCCACGAGCAGTACTTC
CASSLDGHEQYF
>TRBV28|NA|TRBJ2-7|NA
TGTGCCAGCAGCCGAGGGCGGTACGAGCAGTACTTC
CASSRGRYEQYF
>TRBV7-9|NA|TRBJ2-5|NA
TGTGCCAGCAGCTTATTTCGGAGGGTAGAGACCCAGTACTTC
CASSLFRRVETQYF
>TRBV15|NA|TRBJ2-1|NA
TGTGCCACCAGCCGCGAAACTTATTCTTCCTACAATGAGCAGTTCTTC
CATSRETYSSYNEQFF
>TRBV29-1|TRBD1|TRBJ2-1|NA
TGCAGCGTTGAAGACTGGGACAGGGGCTCCTACAATGAGCAGTTCTTC
CSVEDWDRGSYNEQFF
>TRBV7-3|TRBD1|TRBJ1-5|NA
TGTGCCAGCAGCGTCACCCCCCGGACAGGGAAGGAGCCCGGTTGGGATCAGCCCCAGCATTTT
CASSVTPRTGKEPGWDQPQHF
>TRBV6-1|TRBD1|TRBJ2-7|NA
TGTGCCAGCAGTGTAGGGACAGGTCGAAACGAGCAGTACTTC
CASSVGTGRNEQYF
>TRBV9|NA|TRBJ2-3|NA
TGTGCCAGCAGCGTGGGCGGGGTTGATACGCAGTATTTT
CASSVGGVDTQYF
>TRBV15|TRBD1|TRBJ1-2|NA
TGTGCCACCAGCCCACAGGGGGGGACTTATGGCTACACCTTC
CATSPQGGTYGYTF
>TRBV7-6|NA|TRBJ2-7|NA
TGTGCCAGCAGTCCTGCGCGGGGTTCTACCTACGAGCAGTACTTC
CASSPARGSTYEQYF
>TRBV18|NA|TRBJ1-4|NA
TGTGCCAGCTCACCACGCCAGGGGAATGAAAAACTGTTTTTT
CASSPRQGNEKLFF
>TRBV27|TRBD1|TRBJ1-5|NA
TGTGCCAGCAGTCCCCGGGACAGGGGGACTCAGCCCCAGCATTTT
CASSPRDRGTQPQHF
>TRBV2|NA|TRBJ2-3|NA
TGTGCCAGCAGGGCTGCAGGGGGCACAGATACGCAGTATTTT
CASRAAGGTDTQYF
>TRBV27|NA|TRBJ2-7|NA
TGTGCCAGCGGGGGCGGCTTTGGCTACGAGCAGTACTTC
CASGGGFGYEQYF
>TRBV6-1|NA|TRBJ1-3|NA
TGTGCCAGCAGGCAGAGGAGTCCTGGAAACACCATATATTTT
CASRQRSPGNTIYF
>TRBV5-8|NA|TRBJ2-2|NA
TGTGCCAGCAGCCAGACTAGACCCGGGGAGCTGTTTTTT
CASSQTRPGELFF
>TRBV4-3|TRBD1|TRBJ2-3|NA
TGCGCCAGCAGCCAGCTGACAGGGACCACAGATACGCAGTATTTT
CASSQLTGTTDTQYF
>TRBV7-2|TRBD1|TRBJ1-2|NA
TGTGCCAGCAGCTTAGCGAGGGCAGGGGGTTATCCTGCAAACTATGGCTACACCTTC
CASSLARAGGYPANYGYTF
>TRBV7-9|NA|TRBJ2-3|NA
TGTGCCAGCAGGACTTATCCCGGGGGAGGCGAAGCGGATACGCAGTATTTT
CASRTYPGGGEADTQYF
>TRBV7-2|NA|TRBJ1-1|NA
TGTGCCAGCAGCTTACTGGGGCGCTACACTGAAGCTTTCTTT
CASSLLGRYTEAFF
>TRBV5-1|NA|TRBJ1-6|NA
TGCGCCAGCAGCTTGGCGACAGCCGAGAGCTCCTATAATTCACCCCTCCACTTT
CASSLATAESSYNSPLHF
>TRBV4-2|NA|TRBJ2-1|NA
TGTGCCAGCAGCCAAGGGAGGGGCAATGAGCAGTTCTTC
CASSQGRGNEQFF
>TRBV7-8|TRBD2|TRBJ2-5|NA
TGTGCCAGCACGACTAGCGGGGCGATTCGGGAGACCCAGTACTTC
CASTTSGAIRETQYF
>TRBV6-1|TRBD1|TRBJ2-7|NA
TGTGCCAGCACCCCGGGACAGGGGAACTACGAGCAGTACTTC
CASTPGQGNYEQYF
>TRBV29-1|TRBD2|TRBJ2-7|NA
TGCAGCGTTGAAGCAGGGACTAGCGGGAGTAGTTACGAGCAGTACTTC
CSVEAGTSGSSYEQYF
>TRBV5-6|NA|TRBJ2-5|NA
TGTGCCAGCAGCTTGATGTTAATACAGGGAGAGACCCAGTACTTC
CASSLMLIQGETQYF
>TRBV20-1|NA|TRBJ2-7|NA
TGCAGTGCTATGACTTCCTACGAGCAGTACTTC
CSAMTSYEQYF
>TRBV2|NA|TRBJ2-7|NA
TGTGCCAGCACTGCGCAGGAGGCCTACGAGCAGTACTTC
CASTAQEAYEQYF
>TRBV4-2|TRBD2|TRBJ2-7|NA
TGTGCCAGCGGAGCGGGGGGGAACTACGAGCAGTACTTC
CASGAGGNYEQYF
>TRBV7-2|TRBD1|TRBJ1-2|NA
TGTGCCAGCAGCTTAGCAGGGCAGGGGGCGTTCGGTGGCTACACCTTC
CASSLAGQGAFGGYTF
>TRBV18|TRBD1|TRBJ1-5|NA
TGTGCCAGCTCACCCGGACAGGGCAGTCAGCCCCAGCATTTT
CASSPGQGSQPQHF
>TRBV7-2|NA|TRBJ2-5|NA
TGTGCCAGCAGCTTCGGGGGGCCGGGGCAAGAGACCCAGTACTTC
CASSFGGPGQETQYF
>TRBV7-2|NA|TRBJ1-1|NA
TGTGCCAGCAGCTTAGGGAGGAACACTGAAGCTTTCTTT
CASSLGRNTEAFF
>TRBV7-8|NA|TRBJ1-1|NA
TGTGCCAGCAGCTTAGCTTCAACTGTTAGGAACACTGAAGCTTTCTTT
CASSLASTVRNTEAFF
>TRBV6-5|TRBD2|TRBJ2-5|NA
TGTGCCAGCAGTCCGACCGGAGCGGGGCAAGAGACCCAGTACTTC
CASSPTGAGQETQYF